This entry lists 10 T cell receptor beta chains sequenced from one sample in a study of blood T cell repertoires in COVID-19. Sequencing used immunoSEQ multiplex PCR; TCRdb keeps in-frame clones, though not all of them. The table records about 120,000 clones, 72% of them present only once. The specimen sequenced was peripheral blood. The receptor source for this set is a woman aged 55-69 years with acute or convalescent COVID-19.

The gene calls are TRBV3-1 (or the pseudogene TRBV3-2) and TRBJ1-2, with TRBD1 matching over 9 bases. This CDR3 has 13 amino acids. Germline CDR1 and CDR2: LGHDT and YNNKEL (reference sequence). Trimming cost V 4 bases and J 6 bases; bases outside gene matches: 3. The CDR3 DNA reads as TGTGCCAGCAGCCTACGGACAGGGGATGGCTACACCTTC. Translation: CASSLRTGDGYTF.

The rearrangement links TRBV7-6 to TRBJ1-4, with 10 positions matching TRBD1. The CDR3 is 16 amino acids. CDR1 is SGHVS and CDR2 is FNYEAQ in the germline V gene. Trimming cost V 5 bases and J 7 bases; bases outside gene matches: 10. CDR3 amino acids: CASSLAPGTGVEKLFF. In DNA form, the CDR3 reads TGTGCCAGCAGCCTGGCCCCCGGGACAGGGGTTGAAAAACTGTTTTTT.

CDR3 amino acids: CASSLGQPGTPLHF. The CDR3 bases are TGTGCCAGCAGCCTGGGACAGCCAGGTACACCCCTCCACTTT. The rearrangement uses TRBV3-1 (or the pseudogene TRBV3-2) and TRBJ1-6; 7 nucleotides match TRBD1. Germline CDR1 reads LGHDT; CDR2 reads YNNKEL (reference sequence). This CDR3 is 14 amino acids long. The J segment lost 11 bases and the V segment lost 4 bases, leaving 8 bases of the junction unmatched.

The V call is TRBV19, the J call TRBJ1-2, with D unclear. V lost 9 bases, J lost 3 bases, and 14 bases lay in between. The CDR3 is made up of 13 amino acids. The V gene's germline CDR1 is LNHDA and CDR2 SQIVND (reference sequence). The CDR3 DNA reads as TGTGCCAGCTCAGAGGAGGGATACTATGGCTACACCTTC. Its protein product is CASSEEGYYGYTF. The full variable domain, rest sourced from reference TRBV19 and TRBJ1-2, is DGGITQSPKYLFRKEGQNVTLSCEQNLNHDAMYWYRQDPGQGLRLIYYSQIVNDFQKGDIAEGYSVSREKKESFPLTVTSAQKNPTAFYLCASSEEGYYGYTFGSGTRLTVV.

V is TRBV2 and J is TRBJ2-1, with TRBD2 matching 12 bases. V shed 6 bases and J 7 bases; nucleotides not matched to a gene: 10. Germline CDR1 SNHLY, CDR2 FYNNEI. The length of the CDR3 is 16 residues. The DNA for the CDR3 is TGTGCCAGCAGGAAACGACTAGCGGGGGCGCAAAATGAGCAGTTCTTC. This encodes CASRKRLAGAQNEQFF. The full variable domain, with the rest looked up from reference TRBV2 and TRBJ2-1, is EPEVTQTPSHQVTQMGQEVILRCVPISNHLYFYWYRQILGQKVEFLVSFYNNEISEKSEIFDDQFSVERPDGSNFTLKIRSTKLEDSAMYFCASRKRLAGAQNEQFFGPGTRLTVL.

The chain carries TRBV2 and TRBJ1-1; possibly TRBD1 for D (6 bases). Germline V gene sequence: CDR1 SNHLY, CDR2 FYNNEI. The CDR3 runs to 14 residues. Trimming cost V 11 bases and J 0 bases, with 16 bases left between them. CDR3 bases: TGTGCCTGCGTGCAGGGGCGGATGAACACTGAAGCTTTCTTT. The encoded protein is CACVQGRMNTEAFF.

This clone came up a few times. As DNA, the CDR3 is TGTGCCAGCAGCTTTGGACAGGGTTCCTACGAGCAGTACTTC. Its translation is CASSFGQGSYEQYF. The chain is built from TRBV3-1 (or the pseudogene TRBV3-2) and TRBJ2-7; 8 bases map to TRBD1. The J segment lost 1 base and the V segment lost 5 bases, leaving 4 bases of the junction unmatched. Looked up from germline, CDR1 is LGHDT and CDR2 is YNNKEL (reference sequence). The CDR3 is 14 residues long.

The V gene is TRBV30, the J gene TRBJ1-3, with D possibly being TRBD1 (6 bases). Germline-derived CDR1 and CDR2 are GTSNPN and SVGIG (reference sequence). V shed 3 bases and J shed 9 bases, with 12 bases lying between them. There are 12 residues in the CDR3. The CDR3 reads CAWSPAGATIYF. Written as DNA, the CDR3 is TGTGCCTGGAGCCCAGCGGGGGCCACCATATATTTT.

In nucleotides, the CDR3 is TGTGCCAGCAGTGACAGCGCTAACTATGGCTACACCTTC. This gives the protein CASSDSANYGYTF. This chain connects TRBV6-1 to TRBJ1-2; D not certain. The V end was cut by 3 bases, the J end by 0 bases, with 5 bases between. Germline-derived CDR1 and CDR2 are MNHNS and SASEGT. This CDR3 comprises 13 residues.

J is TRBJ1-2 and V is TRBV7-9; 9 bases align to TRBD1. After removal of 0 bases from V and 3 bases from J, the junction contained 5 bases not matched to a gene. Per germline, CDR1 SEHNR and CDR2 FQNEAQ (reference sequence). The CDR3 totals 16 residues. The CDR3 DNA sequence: TGTGCCAGCAGCTTAGCGGTTGGACAGGGGCACTATGGCTACACCTTC. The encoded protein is CASSLAVGQGHYGYTF.